This T cell receptor beta chain was obtained from a study of yellow fever vaccine responses in identical twins. Whole-study results and caveats: It has been reported that, in twins, the vaccine T cell response seemed partly convergent and partly personalized.

A remark on this clonotype: Its antigen is undetermined.

TCRdb independently ran MiXCR on the RT-PCR reads; one entry per CDR3 protein. The sample holds about 19,000 distinct CDR3 sequences, 55% to 70% seen once. The material was T cells from blood (PBMCs), unsorted or a sorted subset (not recorded which), obtained before or after yellow fever vaccination (not recorded which). This clonotype originated in a woman between 18 and 29 years old who received the yellow fever vaccine.

The CDR3 is CASSWTGGGGELFF. The CDR3 DNA follows: TGTGCCAGCAGCTGGACTGGGGGTGGAGGGGAGCTGTTTTTT. The genes are TRBV7-6 and TRBJ2-2; possibly TRBD1 or TRBD2 for D (5 bases each). V lost 4 bases and J lost 8, with 14 bases in between. Germline V gene lookup returns CDR1 SGHVS and CDR2 FNYEAQ. The CDR3 is 14 residues long.